This T cell receptor (beta chain) is drawn from a study of blood T cell repertoires in COVID-19. Across the whole study: Acute and convalescent COVID-19 samples came from the United States, Italy and Spain.

This clone was detected once. TCRdb keeps only in-frame clones here, not all; method: immunoSEQ multiplex PCR. The table records fewer than 250,000 clones, approximately 85% of them present only once. The CDR3 extends over 15 amino acids. Trimming took off 4 bases at V and 9 bases at J, with 16 bases between the two ends. Germline lookup yields CDR1 MNHEY and CDR2 SVGAGI. The sequenced sample was peripheral blood. The receptor's source is a woman aged 70-85 years with acute or convalescent COVID-19. The rearrangement links TRBV6-5 to TRBJ1-6, with a tentative D call TRBD1 (5 bases). As DNA, the CDR3 is TGTGCCAGCAGTTCCCTCGACAGACGGCCTTCACCCCTCCACTTT. Its translation is CASSSLDRRPSPLHF.